These 21 T cell receptor beta chains originate from one sample sequenced in a study of cytomegalovirus exposure and HLA in healthy donors. The study ran its PCR with 60 Vbeta and 13 Jbeta primers. The protocol was immunoSEQ multiplex PCR, while the TCRdb copy is restricted to in-frame clones and leaves out a portion. Of 200,000 or so clones in the sample, 60% to 80% are singletons; the top ten hold approximately 3.8%. Specimen: PBMCs. The receptors originated from a male donor in good health and CMV-seronegative.

This clone was detected a few times. The chain recombines TRBV5-1 with TRBJ1-1, with 7 nucleotides matching TRBD1. Unmatched junction bases numbered 9, after V lost 0 bases and J lost 7 bases. The CDR3 contains 15 residues. CDR1 is SGHRS, CDR2 YFSETQ, per germline. For the CDR3, the DNA is TGCGCCAGCAGCTTGGCCAACAGGGGCGTCGGTGAAGCTTTCTTT. Amino acids: CASSLANRGVGEAFF.

The chain couples TRBV11-2 to TRBJ2-5; D unresolved. V dropped 3 bases and J dropped 5 bases, with 10 bases sitting between them. The CDR3 runs to 13 residues. Germline V gives CDR1 SGHAT, CDR2 FQNNGV. The CDR3 DNA follows: TGTGCCAGCAGCTTTTCTCCCGGGGAGACCCAGTACTTC. This translates into CASSFSPGETQYF. The whole variable domain, filled in from reference TRBV11-2 and TRBJ2-5, reads EAGVAQSPRYKIIEKRQSVAFWCNPISGHATLYWYQQILGQGPKLLIQFQNNGVVDDSQLPKDRFSAERLKGVDSTLKIQPAKLEDSAVYLCASSFSPGETQYFGPGTRLLVL.

This clone was detected a few times. The chain is built from TRBV6-1 and TRBJ1-1, with 7 bases that match TRBD1. The V gene's germline CDR1 is MNHNS and CDR2 SASEGT. V lost 2 bases and J lost 1; bases outside the gene matches: 10. CDR3 size: 17 residues. Here the CDR3 reads CASSEFAMGQQNTEAFF. CDR3 DNA sequence: TGTGCCAGCAGTGAATTTGCTATGGGACAGCAGAACACTGAAGCTTTCTTT.

The chain carries TRBV27 and TRBJ2-2; no firm D call. The ends were cut back, 2 bases at V and 2 bases at J, with 3 bases in the middle. This CDR3 has 13 residues. CDR1 is MNHEY and CDR2 is SMNVEV in the germline V gene (reference sequence). For the CDR3, the DNA is TGTGCCAGCAGTTTAACTAACACCGGGGAGCTGTTTTTT. It is translated as CASSLTNTGELFF.

This chain uses TRBV7-3 with TRBJ2-2, with D unclear. Per germline, CDR1 SGHTA and CDR2 FQGTGA. CDR3 length: 13 amino acids. V was clipped by 2 bases and J by 6 bases, with 7 bases between them. Here the CDR3 DNA reads TGTGCCAGCAGCTTATCGTTGTCCGGGGAGCTGTTTTTT. Translating it yields CASSLSLSGELFF.

The genes are TRBV28 and TRBJ2-5; D may be TRBD1 (6 bases). Germline V CDR1 and CDR2: MDHEN, SYDVKM. The CDR3 covers 15 residues. The ends were cut back, 3 bases at V and 4 bases at J, with 15 bases in the middle. The CDR3, as DNA: TGTGCCAGCAGTTTCCACACGAGCAGGGGAGAGACCCAGTACTTC. Its translation: CASSFHTSRGETQYF.

The rearrangement uses TRBV7-8 and TRBJ2-7, with 7 nucleotides matching TRBD2. The CDR3 sequence is 17 residues long. Trimming removed 1 base from V and 4 bases from J; junction bases left unmatched: 13. Per germline, CDR1 SGHVS and CDR2 FQNEAQ. CDR3: CASSLVQRGFLGYEQYF. The DNA of the CDR3 is TGTGCCAGCAGCTTAGTCCAGCGGGGTTTTTTAGGGTACGAGCAGTACTTC.

This clone was counted a single time. This sequence joins TRBV7-9 and TRBJ2-7; 9 nucleotides agree with TRBD2. Germline CDR1 SEHNR, CDR2 FQNEAQ (reference sequence). Trimming cost V 6 bases and J 6 bases; bases outside gene matches: 12. CDR3 length: 15 amino acids. CDR3 protein: CASSFSGTSTGEQYF. The CDR3 bases are TGTGCCAGCAGTTTTTCCGGGACTAGCACCGGCGAGCAGTACTTC. Supplemented by reference TRBV7-9 and TRBJ2-7, the full variable domain reads DTGVSQNPRHKITKRGQNVTFRCDPISEHNRLYWYRQTLGQGPEFLTYFQNEAQLEKSRLLSDRFSAERPKGSFSTLEIQRTEQGDSAMYLCASSFSGTSTGEQYFGPGTRLTVT.

V is TRBV5-1 and J is TRBJ2-5, with TRBD2 identical over 14 bases. Trimming cost V 4 bases and J 7 bases; bases outside gene matches: 6. The CDR3 runs to 15 residues. The germline V gene has CDR1 SGHRS and CDR2 YFSETQ. CDR3 protein: CASSIGTSGSGTQYF. The CDR3 DNA reads TGCGCCAGCAGCATCGGGACTAGCGGGAGTGGGACCCAGTACTTC.

This chain uses TRBV2 with TRBJ1-5, with D hard to call. Trimming removed 4 bases from V and 6 bases from J, with 7 bases in between. Germline CDR1 is SNHLY and CDR2 is FYNNEI. This CDR3 has 12 residues. The CDR3 loop reads CASSALGQPQHF. CDR3 DNA: TGTGCCAGCAGTGCCCTCGGTCAGCCCCAGCATTTT.

This clone appeared a few times. The rearrangement uses TRBV2 and TRBJ2-7, with 10 bases fitting TRBD2. The CDR3 consists of 13 residues. Trimming at V came to 8 bases and at J to 3 bases, leaving 4 bases not matched to a gene. Per the germline V gene, CDR1 is SNHLY and CDR2 is FYNNEI. The DNA of the CDR3 is TGTGCCAGCCAGCGGGAGGGCCTCTACGAGCAGTACTTC. It codes for CASQREGLYEQYF.

The rearrangement joins TRBV18 to TRBJ2-7; tentative D call: TRBD2 (6 bases). The CDR3 runs to 16 residues. Germline loops: CDR1 KGHSH, CDR2 LQKENI. The V gene lost 5 bases and the J gene lost 7 bases, with 24 bases spanning the gap. The DNA for the CDR3 is TGTGCCAGCTCAGCAGACGGGACTGCACTTGGTGGGGAGCAGTACTTC. Its protein is CASSADGTALGGEQYF.

This chain connects TRBV14 to TRBJ2-2, with 7 bases identical to TRBD2. Germline-derived CDR1 and CDR2 are SGHDN and FVKESK. The CDR3 has 13 residues. The trim removed 6 bases at V and 5 bases at J, leaving 3 bases unmatched. CDR3 nucleotide sequence: TGTGCCAGCAGAGGTAGCGGGACCGGGGAGCTGTTTTTT. It translates to CASRGSGTGELFF.

V usage is TRBV6-1 and J usage is TRBJ2-7; D is ambiguous. CDR1 MNHNS and CDR2 SASEGT come from the germline V gene. This CDR3 comprises 16 residues. V dropped 0 bases and J dropped 5 bases, with 17 bases sitting between them. The CDR3 nucleotides are TGTGCCAGCAGTGAAGCTTTATTGCGTACCTTCCACGAGCAGTACTTC. It encodes CASSEALLRTFHEQYF.

The DNA for the CDR3 is TGTGCCAGCAGCTATAGCGGGAACCGTGGGAATGAGCAGTTCTTC. It specifies CASSYSGNRGNEQFF. This chain links TRBV7-9 with TRBJ2-1, with 8 bases identical to TRBD2. The CDR3 is 15 residues long. Germline CDR1 and CDR2: SEHNR and FQNEAQ (reference sequence). The junction had 9 bases not matched to a gene; V was cut back by 4 bases and J by 7 bases.

This clone was detected only a few times. This chain links TRBV11-2 with TRBJ2-5; the D gene is possibly TRBD1 (5 bases). The V and J ends lost 0 bases and 1 base respectively, with 6 bases between them. Germline-derived CDR1 and CDR2 are SGHAT and FQNNGV. The CDR3 totals 14 residues. The CDR3, as DNA: TGTGCCAGCAGCTTAGATAGGGGCCAAGAGACCCAGTACTTC. Its translation: CASSLDRGQETQYF.

The V call is TRBV27, the J call TRBJ2-1, with 9 bases matching TRBD1. In germline, CDR1 is MNHEY, CDR2 SMNVEV (reference sequence). The CDR3 consists of 15 residues. V lost 6 bases, J lost 1 base, and 4 bases stayed unmatched. The CDR3 sequence is CASRSGQGSYNEQFF. CDR3 in DNA: TGTGCCAGCAGGTCGGGACAGGGTTCCTACAATGAGCAGTTCTTC.

The chain couples TRBV28 to TRBJ2-5, with no clear D. Trimming took off 6 bases at V and 4 bases at J, with 15 bases between the two ends. This CDR3 has 14 residues. Germline assignment: CDR1 MDHEN and CDR2 SYDVKM. CDR3 sequence reads: CASSQRLVPETQYF. The CDR3 nucleotides read TGTGCCAGCAGCCAAAGGCTAGTTCCAGAGACCCAGTACTTC.

This chain links TRBV19 with TRBJ2-3; D call uncertain. CDR1 is LNHDA, CDR2 SQIVND, per germline (reference sequence). This CDR3 contains 14 residues. V lost 7 bases to trimming and J lost 8 bases, with 19 bases between them. The CDR3 nucleotides read TGTGCCAGTAACGGCGACTCCCGCTCGGGTACGCAGTATTTT. Translation gives CASNGDSRSGTQYF. Based on the CDR3 plus reference TRBV19 and TRBJ2-3, the full variable domain is DGGITQSPKYLFRKEGQNVTLSCEQNLNHDAMYWYRQDPGQGLRLIYYSQIVNDFQKGDIAEGYSVSREKKESFPLTVTSAQKNPTAFYLCASNGDSRSGTQYFGPGTRLTVL.

The chain recombines TRBV5-4 with TRBJ2-5; no firm D call. The CDR3 runs 11 residues. V lost 5 bases and J 5 bases, leaving 7 bases between the germline ends. Germline lookup yields CDR1 SGHNT and CDR2 YYREEE (reference sequence). CDR3 nucleotide sequence: TGTGCCAGCAGTCTCAGGGAGACCCAGTACTTC. The encoded protein is CASSLRETQYF.

The rearrangement links TRBV5-1 to TRBJ2-6; 10 nucleotides match TRBD2. The CDR3 covers 18 residues. J gave up 0 bases and V 2 bases, and 5 bases lay outside the gene matches. Germline V CDR1 and CDR2: SGHRS, YFSETQ. This chain's CDR3 is CASSLTGTSASGANVLTF. In nucleotides, the CDR3 is TGCGCCAGCAGCTTAACCGGGACTAGCGCCTCTGGGGCCAACGTCCTGACTTTC. The full variable domain, its missing parts supplied by reference TRBV5-1 and TRBJ2-6, is KAGVTQTPRYLIKTRGQQVTLSCSPISGHRSVSWYQQTPGQGLQFLFEYFSETQRNKGNFPGRFSGRQFSNSRSEMNVSTLELGDSALYLCASSLTGTSASGANVLTFGAGSRLTVL.